The 9 T cell receptor beta chains reported below all come from one sample, sequenced in a study of T-cell reconstitution after alpha-beta-depleted transplantation in children. The library targeted TCRbeta and was prepared with unique molecular identifiers. Using its own MiXCR run on the PCR reads, TCRdb lists one record per CDR3 protein. The sample holds 280,000 or so distinct CDR3 sequences, roughly 11% seen once. The sequencing used peripheral blood, collected 180 days after TCRalphabeta/CD19-depleted stem cell transplant. The receptors here all came from a male patient between 2 and 10 years old who had a stem cell transplant for chronic granulomatous disease, so the T cells may come from the graft donor.

V usage is TRBV19 and J usage is TRBJ2-1, with D perhaps matching TRBD1 or TRBD2 (5 bases each). The germline CDR1 and CDR2 sequences are LNHDA and SQIVND (reference sequence). The V end was cut by 5 bases, the J end by 11 bases, with 10 bases between. This CDR3 has 11 residues. CDR3 loop: CASSGPGQQFF. The CDR3 DNA is TGTGCCAGTAGTGGGCCGGGACAGCAGTTCTTC.

This clonotype was counted only a few times. The chain uses TRBV7-2 and TRBJ2-2; perhaps TRBD2 as D (6 bases). This CDR3 comprises 15 residues. Germline-derived CDR1 and CDR2 are SGHTA and FQGNSA. V was cut by 1 base and J by 5 bases, with 11 bases left in between. The CDR3 coding sequence is TGTGCCAGCAGCTTAGTAGGAGGGATTACCGGGGAGCTGTTTTTT. This sequence encodes CASSLVGGITGELFF.

In this sample, this clonotype turned up many times. The chain joins TRBV20-1 to TRBJ2-7, with D possibly matching TRBD1 (7 bases). The CDR3 extends over 15 amino acids. Trimming removed 3 bases at V and 4 bases at J, with 19 bases between. Germline V gene sequence: CDR1 DFQATT, CDR2 SNEGSKA (reference sequence). CDR3 loop: CSASQRAEGAYEQYF. The CDR3 DNA is TGCAGTGCTAGTCAGCGAGCGGAGGGGGCATACGAGCAGTACTTC.

A few counts support this clonotype. The V and J genes are TRBV4-1 and TRBJ2-7, with D hard to call. V was cut by 0 bases and J by 0 bases, with 15 bases left in between. Per the germline V gene, CDR1 is MGHRA and CDR2 is YSYEKL. The CDR3 runs 17 residues. The CDR3 DNA is TGCGCCAGCAGCCAAGATTCCGGCCGGGTTCTCTCCTACGAGCAGTACTTC. Its protein product is CASSQDSGRVLSYEQYF.

This clonotype was detected many times. The chain joins TRBV5-1 to TRBJ2-1; 12 bases fit TRBD2. In germline, CDR1 is SGHRS, CDR2 YFSETQ. Unmatched junction bases numbered 8, after V lost 1 base and J lost 9 bases. This CDR3 has 16 amino acids. The chain's CDR3 is CASSLPRTSGKGEQFF. The CDR3 nucleotides read TGCGCCAGCAGCTTGCCCCGGACTAGCGGGAAGGGTGAGCAGTTCTTC.

The chain couples TRBV5-6 to TRBJ1-2; no clear D gene. CDR1 and CDR2 from the germline V gene are SGHDT and YYEEEE. Trimming removed 0 bases from V and 4 bases from J, with 7 bases in between. The CDR3 is made up of 13 amino acids. CDR3 residues: CASSLDRPYGYTF. The CDR3 nucleotides read TGTGCCAGCAGCTTGGACCGGCCCTATGGCTACACCTTC.

At least ten counts were recorded for this clonotype. V gene TRBV10-3 combines with J gene TRBJ2-7, with a possible D match to TRBD1 (6 bases). CDR1 and CDR2 from the germline V gene are ENHRY and SYGVKD. Trimming pared 6 bases from V and 0 bases from J, leaving 9 bases between. This CDR3 is 13 amino acids long. The CDR3 region has the DNA TGTGCCATCAGAGTGGACAGCTCCTACGAGCAGTACTTC. Its protein is CAIRVDSSYEQYF.

This clonotype was detected ten times or more. The chain recombines TRBV12-3 or TRBV12-4 with TRBJ1-2, with TRBD1 matching over 10 bases. The CDR3 consists of 17 residues. The V gene end was trimmed by 5 bases and the J gene end by 4 bases; junction bases not matched to a gene: 13. Written as DNA, the CDR3 is TGTGCCAGCAGTGCCGGGACAGGGGCGAATATTTTCTATGGCTACACCTTC. Protein sequence: CASSAGTGANIFYGYTF.

The rearrangement links TRBV14 to TRBJ2-5; D may be TRBD1 (5 bases). The CDR3 runs to 14 residues. Germline V gene data show CDR1 as SGHDN and CDR2 as FVKESK. Trimming stripped 5 bases from V and 3 bases from J, with 13 bases between. The CDR3 nucleotides read TGTGCCAGCAGCGAACCCAGGGTAGAAGAGACCCAGTACTTC. Translated: CASSEPRVEETQYF.